This T cell receptor beta chain comes out of a study of cytomegalovirus exposure and HLA in healthy donors. Overall study findings and caveats: More clonal expansion characterized HLA-associated TCR beta chains than equally common others in a later analysis. Common viral pathogens were later found to be apparently linked to several of the most significant clusters. What was likely a sequencing artifact was a cluster of highly shared sequence variants.

The CDR3 contains 14 residues. V lost 1 base to trimming and J lost 1 base, with 7 bases between them. CDR1 is LGHNA, CDR2 YSLEER, per germline. The PCR made use of 60 Vbeta and 13 Jbeta primers. Sequenced by immunoSEQ multiplex PCR; TCRdb stores in-frame clones only, minus some. Of under 200,000 clones in the sample, about 81% were seen once. This clone occurred a few times. Its antigen is currently unknown. Sequencing was performed on PBMCs. The chain uses TRBV4-3 and TRBJ1-1; no definite D call. The receptor comes from a woman under 30 in good health and CMV-seropositive. CDR3 sequence: CASSQVLWNTEAFF. The CDR3 nucleotides read TGCGCCAGCAGCCAAGTACTTTGGAACACTGAAGCTTTCTTT.